This paragraph reports one T cell receptor (beta chain). Enrollment of patients from Seattle took place during active infection, with longitudinal follow-up. This entry is derived from a study of blood T cell repertoires in COVID-19. Study context: COVID-19 samples from acute and convalescent phases originated in the United States, Italy and Spain. PBMCs, B-cell-depleted T cells, or T cells were the source of the cDNA or gDNA that made up the material.

The germline gives CDR1 LGHDT, CDR2 YNNKEL (reference sequence). The CDR3 spans 17 residues. The germline V and J ends were trimmed by 2 bases and 2 bases, with 16 bases remaining between them. In the authors' workflow: Quantification of nucleated cells was approximated via reference gene primer amplification. Sequencing used immunoSEQ multiplex PCR; TCRdb keeps in-frame clones, though not all of them. The D gene and trimming were derived from the DNA, and the V and J assignments and clone size from that table. The sample comprises 390,000 or so clones, approximately 88% of which are singletons, and around 3% rests with the top ten.

The sequenced sample was peripheral blood. The chain links TRBV3-1 (or the pseudogene TRBV3-2) to TRBJ2-1, with D perhaps matching TRBD2 (7 bases). This receptor was obtained from a woman younger than 45 with COVID-19, enrolled during active disease. CDR3 DNA sequence: TGTGCCAGCAGCCAAACTTCGCGGGGGCCGGCCTACAATGAGCAGTTCTTC. Its protein is CASSQTSRGPAYNEQFF.